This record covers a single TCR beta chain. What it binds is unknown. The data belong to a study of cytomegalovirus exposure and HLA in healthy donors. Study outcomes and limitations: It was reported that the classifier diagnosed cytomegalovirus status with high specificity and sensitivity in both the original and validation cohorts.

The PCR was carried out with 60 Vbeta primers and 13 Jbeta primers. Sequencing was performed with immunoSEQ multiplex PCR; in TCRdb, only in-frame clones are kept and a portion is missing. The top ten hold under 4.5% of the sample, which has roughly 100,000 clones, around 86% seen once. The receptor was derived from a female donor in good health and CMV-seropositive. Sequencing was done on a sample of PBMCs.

This CDR3 reads CASSRTSGGSGETQYF. In DNA, the CDR3 is TGCGCCAGCAGCCGGACTAGCGGGGGCTCTGGGGAGACCCAGTACTTC. The chain recombines TRBV5-1 with TRBJ2-5, with 13 bases aligning to TRBD2. CDR3 size: 16 residues. The germline V gene encodes CDR1 SGHRS and CDR2 YFSETQ. V lost 4 bases, J lost 5 bases, and 8 bases stayed unmatched.